These 2 T cell receptor beta chains originate from one sample sequenced in a study of PD-L1 blockade in urothelial cancer (TCRdb year 2017). Libraries were made using the immunoSEQ multiplex PCR assay. Imported from immuneACCESS, the table was reduced by TCRdb to in-frame sequences with V and J called. These copies leave out some clones; in studies compared against another copy, an unresolved V gene accounts for under half, and the cause of the remainder is not known. The sample table records more than 35,000 clones; more than 75% of these occur just once. The top ten clonotypes cover more than 3% of the sample. The sample was PBMCs, taken around atezolizumab (anti-PD-L1) treatment. The source of these receptors is a man between 65 and 85 years old with urothelial cancer.

The genes are TRBV25-1 and TRBJ2-3, with 11 bases that match TRBD1. The CDR3 totals 13 residues. Germline V gene sequence: CDR1 MGHDK, CDR2 SYGVNS. The V and J ends lost 8 bases and 8 bases, in that order; junction bases with no gene match: 6. This CDR3 reads CASQDRGRVTQYF. CDR3 DNA: TGTGCCAGCCAGGACAGGGGGCGGGTTACGCAGTATTTT.

V usage is TRBV6-5 and J usage is TRBJ2-7, with 8 bases lining up with TRBD1. The germline CDR1 and CDR2 sequences are MNHEY and SVGAGI. Trimming cost V 6 bases and J 5 bases; bases outside gene matches: 9. This CDR3 contains 14 residues. The CDR3 protein is CASRTAGGPHEQYF. DNA of the CDR3: TGTGCCAGCAGGACAGCAGGGGGCCCCCACGAGCAGTACTTC.